These 22 T cell receptor beta chains were all obtained from the same sample, sequenced in a study of blood T cells in healthy people across ages. Through a sample-barcoded 5' primer and a J-beta primer mix, a second PCR was run for about 6 to 11 cycles. TCRdb analysed the 5' RACE reads with MiXCR anew, one entry per CDR3 protein. Here the sample spans 1.5 million to 2 million distinct CDR3 sequences, just under 50% being singletons. What was sequenced was blood. These receptor sequences come from a woman in her thirties or forties in good health.

This chain links TRBV11-2 with TRBJ2-1; no clear D. The CDR3 is 14 residues long. The ends were cut back, 5 bases at V and 8 bases at J, with 16 bases in the middle. The germline CDR1 and CDR2 sequences are SGHAT and FQNNGV. CDR3 loop: CASSRRVLEDEQFF. DNA of the CDR3: TGTGCCAGCAGCCGACGGGTACTTGAGGATGAGCAGTTCTTC. Combining the CDR3 with reference TRBV11-2 and TRBJ2-1 gives the whole variable domain EAGVAQSPRYKIIEKRQSVAFWCNPISGHATLYWYQQILGQGPKLLIQFQNNGVVDDSQLPKDRFSAERLKGVDSTLKIQPAKLEDSAVYLCASSRRVLEDEQFFGPGTRLTVL.

V gene TRBV5-1 combines with J gene TRBJ1-2; possible D gene TRBD1, 6 bases. The CDR3 loop spans 16 amino acids. Germline V gene data show CDR1 as SGHRS and CDR2 as YFSETQ. Between the trimmed V and J ends, which lost 4 bases and 5 bases, there was a span of 21 bases. This CDR3 is CASSLLSRQAPYGYTF. The CDR3 nucleotides are TGCGCCAGCAGCCTCCTGTCCCGACAGGCCCCTTATGGCTACACCTTC.

The V and J genes are TRBV27 and TRBJ2-7; D perhaps matches TRBD1 (5 bases). With 5 bases removed from V and 4 bases from J, the gap between germline ends came to 18 bases. Germline values: CDR1 MNHEY, CDR2 SMNVEV (reference sequence). The CDR3 length is 15 residues. The CDR3 region has the DNA TGTGCCAGCAGTCCCCTACAGGCTGATTTTTACGAGCAGTACTTC. This encodes CASSPLQADFYEQYF.

A few counts support this clonotype. V usage is TRBV27 and J usage is TRBJ2-1, with 7 bases identical to TRBD2. Looked up from germline, CDR1 is MNHEY and CDR2 is SMNVEV (reference sequence). This CDR3 has 21 residues. Unmatched junction bases numbered 19, after V lost 2 bases and J lost 0 bases. CDR3 amino acids: CASSLTNPVGGGPSSYNEQFF. The CDR3 DNA reads TGTGCCAGCAGTTTAACAAATCCCGTGGGGGGGGGACCTAGCTCCTACAATGAGCAGTTCTTC.

This clonotype appeared a few times. The DNA for the CDR3 is TGCAGCGTTTCGTACAGGGCAGATACGCAGTATTTT. Amino acid sequence: CSVSYRADTQYF. The gene calls are TRBV29-1 and TRBJ2-3, with a weak D call TRBD1 (6 bases). V lost 5 bases, J lost 4 bases, and 10 bases lay in between. The CDR3 has 12 residues. Germline V gives CDR1 SQVTM, CDR2 ANQGSEA.

The gene calls are TRBV24-1 and TRBJ2-1, with 13 bases that match TRBD2. Trimming removed 5 bases from V and 3 bases from J; junction bases left unmatched: 3. Germline loops: CDR1 KGHDR, CDR2 SFDVKD. This CDR3 region has 16 residues. CDR3 in amino acids: CATSATSGGIYNEQFF. DNA for the CDR3: TGTGCCACCAGTGCGACTAGCGGGGGGATCTACAATGAGCAGTTCTTC.

The V gene is TRBV28, the J gene TRBJ2-5, with 7 bases that match TRBD1. CDR1 is MDHEN and CDR2 is SYDVKM in the germline V gene. The CDR3 runs 14 residues. The ends lost 5 bases at V and 2 bases at J; junction bases unmatched: 5. The CDR3 bases are TGTGCCAGCAGTCGGGGACAGCGGCAAGAGACCCAGTACTTC. Protein: CASSRGQRQETQYF.

The CDR3 sequence: CSARDSTLGTGELFF. CDR3 nucleotides: TGCAGTGCTAGAGACAGTACTTTGGGCACCGGGGAGCTGTTTTTT. The genes are TRBV20-1 and TRBJ2-2; the D is unclear. The CDR3 has 15 residues. The germline V gene has CDR1 DFQATT and CDR2 SNEGSKA (reference sequence). V shed 0 bases and J shed 4 bases, with 12 bases lying between them.

The chain is built from TRBV7-2 and TRBJ1-1, with TRBD1 as a possible D gene (6 bases). CDR3 length: 15 amino acids. Germline V lookup: CDR1 SGHTA, CDR2 FQGNSA. Trimming pared 0 bases from V and 5 bases from J, leaving 13 bases between. The CDR3: CASSLAGGLRTEAFF. CDR3 in DNA: TGTGCCAGCAGCTTAGCTGGGGGGCTCCGAACTGAAGCTTTCTTT.

The CDR3 bases are TGTGCCAGCAGCCCACCGACTAGCAGACTTTACAATGAGCAGTTCTTC. Protein sequence: CASSPPTSRLYNEQFF. This sequence joins TRBV11-1 and TRBJ2-1; 7 nucleotides align to TRBD2. Trimming took 5 bases from V and 4 from J; bases not matched to a gene: 11. The germline V gene encodes CDR1 SGHAT and CDR2 FQDESV (reference sequence). The CDR3 sequence is 16 residues long.

V and J are TRBV14 and TRBJ2-1; 7 bases are shared with TRBD2. Trimming removed 0 bases from V and 12 bases from J; junction bases left unmatched: 14. There are 16 residues in the CDR3. Germline V gene sequence: CDR1 SGHDN, CDR2 FVKESK. DNA for the CDR3: TGTGCCAGCAGCCAAGAGGAAGCCACTAGCGTTGGTGGGCAGTTCTTC. Residues: CASSQEEATSVGGQFF.

This chain connects TRBV12-3 or TRBV12-4 to TRBJ2-7; D is ambiguous. The V end lost 3 bases, the J end lost 6 bases, and 18 bases lay between the germline ends. This CDR3 region has 15 residues. CDR3 protein: CASSLGEVVGFEQYF. CDR3 in DNA: TGTGCCAGCAGTTTGGGTGAGGTTGTGGGGTTCGAGCAGTACTTC.

The genes are TRBV20-1 and TRBJ1-4, with 11 positions matching TRBD1. Germline assignment: CDR1 DFQATT and CDR2 SNEGSKA (reference sequence). V dropped 3 bases and J dropped 4; count of bases not matched to a gene: 4. This CDR3 region has 15 residues. The CDR3 DNA reads as TGCAGTGCTAGTCCGGACAGGGGGCATAATGAAAAACTGTTTTTT. Its translation is CSASPDRGHNEKLFF.

This clonotype was detected ten times or more. The CDR3 sequence is CASSLAFQETQYF. The DNA of the CDR3 is TGTGCCAGCAGCTTAGCCTTCCAAGAGACCCAGTACTTC. This chain joins TRBV7-2 and TRBJ2-5; D unresolved. Trimming pared 0 bases from V and 1 base from J, leaving 3 bases between. The CDR3 has 13 residues. CDR1 and CDR2 (germline): SGHTA, FQGNSA.

This clonotype was counted between two and nine times. The genes are TRBV7-6 and TRBJ2-3; 11 nucleotides line up with TRBD1. This CDR3 has 16 residues. Germline CDR1 and CDR2: SGHVS and FNYEAQ. V was pared by 5 bases and J by 5 bases, with 9 bases of the junction left unmatched. CDR3 sequence reads: CASSLGTGGSVDTQYF. DNA of the CDR3: TGTGCCAGCAGCCTTGGGACAGGGGGTAGTGTAGATACGCAGTATTTT. The whole variable domain, filled in from reference TRBV7-6 and TRBJ2-3, reads GAGVSQSPRYKVTKRGQDVALRCDPISGHVSLYWYRQALGQGPEFLTYFNYEAQQDKSGLPNDRFSAERPEGSISTLTIQRTEQRDSAMYRCASSLGTGGSVDTQYFGPGTRLTVL.

The J gene is TRBJ2-3, the V gene TRBV6-5, with D perhaps TRBD2 (6 bases). Germline CDR1 reads MNHEY; CDR2 reads SVGAGI. The CDR3 is made up of 14 amino acids. V was cut by 5 bases and J by 4 bases, with 13 bases left in between. The CDR3 DNA reads TGTGCCAGCAGTCCAGGGAGGATGGCAGATACGCAGTATTTT. It yields the protein CASSPGRMADTQYF.

V usage is TRBV15 and J usage is TRBJ1-2; possibly TRBD1 for D (5 bases). CDR1 LNHNV and CDR2 YYDKDF come from the germline V gene (reference sequence). The CDR3 runs to 15 residues. Deletions cut 6 bases from V and 8 bases from J, with 22 bases between. CDR3 bases: TGTGCCACCAGTTTCCCCTCGGGGCCCGATGGCGGCTACACCTTC. The encoded protein is CATSFPSGPDGGYTF.

This chain connects TRBV7-2 to TRBJ2-6, with TRBD1 identical over 7 bases. Germline trimming cut 7 bases from V and 3 bases from J; bases unmatched to any gene: 12. The CDR3 spans 17 residues. Per germline, CDR1 SGHTA and CDR2 FQGNSA. This CDR3 is CASTPVRGQFGANVLTF. CDR3 nucleotides: TGTGCCAGCACCCCCGTCAGGGGACAGTTTGGGGCCAACGTCCTGACTTTC.

This clonotype was counted only a few times. The junction departs from the called germline gene at one end, perhaps through a read error. The chain carries TRBV2 and TRBJ2-7; TRBD1 matches at 7 bases. There are 16 residues in the CDR3. CDR1 SNHLY and CDR2 FYNNEI come from the germline V gene. The CDR3, as DNA: TGTGCCAGCATAGAGGGACCAGGGGGTGGGTCCTCCGAGCAGTACTTC. The encoded protein is CASIEGPGGGSSEQYF. Full variable domain (remainder filled in from reference TRBV2 and TRBJ2-7): EPEVTQTPSHQVTQMGQEVILRCVPISNHLYFYWYRQILGQKVEFLVSFYNNEISEKSEIFDDQFSVERPDGSNFTLKIRSTKLEDSAMYFCASIEGPGGGSSEQYFGPGTRLTVT.

The chain combines TRBV19 with TRBJ2-2; D may correspond to TRBD1 or TRBD2 (5 bases each). V was trimmed by 1 base and J by 2 bases, leaving 8 bases between them. This CDR3 has 15 residues. The V gene's germline CDR1 is LNHDA and CDR2 SQIVND (reference sequence). In DNA form, the CDR3 reads TGTGCCAGTAGTATAGTTGGGGGAAACACCGGGGAGCTGTTTTTT. It codes for CASSIVGGNTGELFF. Using reference TRBV19 and TRBJ2-2 for the parts outside the CDR3, the full variable domain is DGGITQSPKYLFRKEGQNVTLSCEQNLNHDAMYWYRQDPGQGLRLIYYSQIVNDFQKGDIAEGYSVSREKKESFPLTVTSAQKNPTAFYLCASSIVGGNTGELFFGEGSRLTVL.

This clonotype appeared a few times. This chain links TRBV29-1 with TRBJ2-1; the D gene is possibly TRBD1 (5 bases). CDR1 and CDR2 from the germline V gene are SQVTM and ANQGSEA. The CDR3 consists of 13 residues. CDR3 loop: CSALRGPQNEQFF. DNA for the CDR3: TGCAGTGCCCTTAGGGGCCCCCAAAATGAGCAGTTCTTC.

This sequence joins TRBV7-2 and TRBJ2-7, with D possibly matching TRBD2 (7 bases). CDR3 length equals 17 residues. CDR1 and CDR2 (germline): SGHTA, FQGNSA. Trimming took off 1 base at V and 2 bases at J, with 18 bases between the two ends. The CDR3 DNA sequence: TGTGCCAGCAGCTTAGTGTTTGGGGGGGGCCCTCCCTACGAGCAGTACTTC. It yields the protein CASSLVFGGGPPYEQYF.